These 31 T cell receptor beta chains share one sample of origin, sequenced in a study of metastatic and nonmetastatic thyroid tumors. All patients were treatment-naive before thyroid surgery. TCRdb re-called the PCR reads via MiXCR. The table shows approximately 15,000 clones, with roughly 24% occurring only once. What was sequenced was tumor tissue. The source of these receptors is a female donor with papillary thyroid cancer or a benign thyroid nodule (not recorded which). Some clones in this sample may be carry-over from other donors' samples.

This clone was found many times. The V gene is TRBV18, the J gene TRBJ1-1; maybe TRBD1 (5 bases). The CDR3 runs 15 residues. The V gene's germline CDR1 is KGHSH and CDR2 LQKENI. V was shortened by 2 bases and J by 1 base, with 11 bases between the two germline ends. The DNA for the CDR3 is TGTGCCAGCTCACCAAGTAACAGGCCGAACACTGAAGCTTTCTTT. This encodes CASSPSNRPNTEAFF.

This clone showed up many times. The chain uses TRBV20-1 and TRBJ1-5, with D perhaps matching TRBD1 (6 bases). This CDR3 has 14 amino acids. Trimming removed 4 bases from V and 4 bases from J, with 14 bases in between. Germline CDR1 is DFQATT and CDR2 is SNEGSKA (reference sequence). CDR3 bases: TGCAGTGCTATACAGGGTAGGGTAAATCAGCCCCAGCATTTT. Translated, it gives CSAIQGRVNQPQHF.

To note about this clone: Compared with germline, one end of the junction differs, possibly owing to a read error. The CDR3 here is CASSEPGLGAYEQYF. The CDR3 nucleotides read TGTGCCAGCAGTGAGCCGGGACTAGGGGCCTACGAGCAATACTTC. The chain carries TRBV6-1 and TRBJ2-7, with TRBD2 identical over 8 bases. The germline V gene encodes CDR1 MNHNS and CDR2 SASEGT. The CDR3 is 15 residues long.

By sample fraction, this clone is medium-sized (0.01 to 0.1%). J is TRBJ1-1 and V is TRBV6-1; no reliable D call. Trimming took off 2 bases at V and 0 bases at J, with 10 bases between the two ends. This CDR3 contains 15 residues. Germline values: CDR1 MNHNS, CDR2 SASEGT. CDR3 residues: CASSEQAVMNTEAFF. The DNA for the CDR3 is TGTGCCAGCAGTGAACAGGCAGTCATGAACACTGAAGCTTTCTTT.

This clone was counted ten times or more. Different DNA sequences within this sample yield the same CDR3. The genes are TRBV7-2 and TRBJ2-2; TRBD1 or TRBD2 may be the D gene (5 bases each). Per germline, CDR1 SGHTA and CDR2 FQGNSA. CDR3 length: 15 residues. V was cut by 2 bases and J by 2 bases, with 9 bases left in between. The CDR3 sequence: CASSLLGGNTGELFF. DNA for the CDR3: TGTGCCAGCAGCTTACTTGGGGGAAACACCGGGGAGCTGTTTTTT.

This clone turned up a few times. The junction and the germline gene differ at one end; a read error may be behind it. The V gene is TRBV11-2, the J gene TRBJ1-1; 8 positions match TRBD1. Germline values: CDR1 SGHAT, CDR2 FQNNGV. The CDR3 spans 15 residues. CDR3: CAGSSTTGANNEAFF. The CDR3 DNA is TGTGCCGGCAGCTCCACGACAGGGGCGAACAATGAAGCTTTCTTT.

The table lists this clone with a few counts. V is TRBV5-8 and J is TRBJ2-5, with 9 positions matching TRBD2. V dropped 0 bases and J dropped 6; count of bases not matched to a gene: 6. The CDR3 spans 15 residues. Germline V gene data show CDR1 as SGHTS and CDR2 as YDEGEE. The CDR3, as DNA: TGTGCCAGCAGCTTGGGCGGGAGGGCCAGCCAGACCCAGTACTTC. It translates to CASSLGGRASQTQYF.

The chain links TRBV11-2 to TRBJ1-3; no clear D. V dropped 3 bases and J dropped 1 base, with 13 bases sitting between them. Germline CDR1 and CDR2: SGHAT and FQNNGV. The CDR3 runs to 16 residues. CDR3 DNA sequence: TGTGCCAGCAGCTTTCGCCGGGTATCATCTGGAAACACCATATATTTT. This codes for CASSFRRVSSGNTIYF. Together with reference TRBV11-2 and TRBJ1-3, the CDR3 gives the full variable domain: EAGVAQSPRYKIIEKRQSVAFWCNPISGHATLYWYQQILGQGPKLLIQFQNNGVVDDSQLPKDRFSAERLKGVDSTLKIQPAKLEDSAVYLCASSFRRVSSGNTIYFGEGSWLTVV.

This clone showed up many times. The chain employs TRBV14 and TRBJ2-1, with D perhaps TRBD2 (6 bases). CDR3 length: 13 amino acids. Germline loops: CDR1 SGHDN, CDR2 FVKESK. The V end lost 0 bases, the J end lost 10 bases, and 10 bases lay between the germline ends. The CDR3 is CASSQDIRGEQFF. The DNA of the CDR3 is TGTGCCAGCAGCCAAGATATACGGGGGGAGCAGTTCTTC.

This clone is medium-sized. The rearrangement joins TRBV6-2 or TRBV6-3 to TRBJ1-1; TRBD1 agrees at 7 bases. CDR1 MNHEY and CDR2 SVGEGT come from the germline V gene. This CDR3 spans 13 amino acids. The V and J ends lost 6 bases and 5 bases, in that order; junction bases with no gene match: 6. The DNA of the CDR3 is TGTGCCAGCAGCTCGACAGGGTTTACTGAAGCTTTCTTT. It specifies CASSSTGFTEAFF.

This clone was counted many times. The chain has TRBV30 and TRBJ2-2, with 10 bases lining up with TRBD1. Germline V gene lookup returns CDR1 GTSNPN and CDR2 SVGIG (reference sequence). After removal of 5 bases from V and 7 bases from J, the junction contained 13 bases not matched to a gene. This CDR3 region has 16 residues. The CDR3 region is CAWVNHGTGDVGELFF. CDR3 sequence (DNA): TGTGCCTGGGTCAATCACGGGACAGGGGACGTCGGGGAGCTGTTTTTT.

This chain joins TRBV7-2 and TRBJ2-1; no reliable D call. V lost 0 bases and J 2 bases, leaving 8 bases between the germline ends. The CDR3 is 15 amino acids. The germline gives CDR1 SGHTA, CDR2 FQGNSA. CDR3 sequence: CASSLAGVPYNEQFF. The CDR3, as DNA: TGTGCCAGCAGCTTAGCTGGGGTCCCCTACAATGAGCAGTTCTTC.

This clone was detected ten times or more. The sample carries other DNA sequences with the same CDR3. V gene TRBV20-1 combines with J gene TRBJ1-5; unclear D gene. The V end was cut by 0 bases, the J end by 4 bases, with 10 bases between. Germline V gene sequence: CDR1 DFQATT, CDR2 SNEGSKA (reference sequence). The CDR3 runs to 14 residues. Here the CDR3 DNA reads TGCAGTGCTAGAGATCCTGGACCAAATCAGCCCCAGCATTTT. Protein product: CSARDPGPNQPQHF.

This clone was counted many times. V is TRBV15 and J is TRBJ1-5; 10 bases match TRBD1. The germline gives CDR1 LNHNV, CDR2 YYDKDF (reference sequence). V trimming: 0 bases; J trimming: 4 bases; junction bases outside the gene matches: 3. This CDR3 contains 16 residues. CDR3 sequence (DNA): TGTGCCACCAGCAGAGATGAGGGACAGGGGAATCAGCCCCAGCATTTT. Translating it yields CATSRDEGQGNQPQHF.

Many counts were recorded for this clone. Different DNA sequences within this sample yield the same CDR3. The chain recombines TRBV28 with TRBJ2-7; tentatively, D is TRBD1 (6 bases). This CDR3 is 14 amino acids long. Germline V gives CDR1 MDHEN, CDR2 SYDVKM. The V and J ends lost 3 bases and 7 bases respectively, with 16 bases between them. The CDR3 DNA follows: TGTGCCAGCAGTTTCTGGGGGCGCGTGTATGAGCAGTACTTC. Translation: CASSFWGRVYEQYF.

In this sample, this clone turned up many times. The rearrangement links TRBV30 to TRBJ2-7; D assignment may be TRBD1 or TRBD2 (5 bases each). Germline assignment: CDR1 GTSNPN and CDR2 SVGIG (reference sequence). Deletions cut 7 bases from V and 3 bases from J, with 19 bases between. This CDR3 contains 14 residues. This CDR3 is CASEYRDGGYEQYF. CDR3 nucleotide sequence: TGTGCCTCAGAATACCGGGACGGAGGCTACGAGCAGTACTTC.

V usage is TRBV2 and J usage is TRBJ2-7, with D tentatively TRBD1 (6 bases). The V end was cut by 6 bases, the J end by 1 base, with 7 bases between. Germline loops: CDR1 SNHLY, CDR2 FYNNEI. The CDR3 covers 12 residues. CDR3 nucleotide sequence: TGTGCCAGCAGGGACAGTTCCTACGAGCAGTACTTC. This sequence encodes CASRDSSYEQYF.

This clone was observed many times. The V and J genes are TRBV19 and TRBJ2-1, with TRBD1 matching over 8 bases. The CDR3 consists of 15 residues. V trimming: 5 bases; J trimming: 8 bases; junction bases outside the gene matches: 11. The germline V gene encodes CDR1 LNHDA and CDR2 SQIVND (reference sequence). CDR3 sequence (DNA): TGTGCCAGTAGTCCCCGGACAGGGCTGGGGTATGAGCAGTTCTTC. Translated, it gives CASSPRTGLGYEQFF.

This clone was detected many times. Other DNA variants within this sample encode the same CDR3. The chain is built from TRBV19 and TRBJ2-5; possibly TRBD2 for D (6 bases). V gave up 4 bases and J gave up 7 bases, with 13 bases separating them. The germline V gene has CDR1 LNHDA and CDR2 SQIVND (reference sequence). The CDR3 spans 13 residues. The CDR3 DNA reads TGTGCCAGTAGTACCGGGACTTCGGGGACCCAGTACTTC. Translated: CASSTGTSGTQYF. Looking up the rest from reference TRBV19 and TRBJ2-5 gives the full variable domain: DGGITQSPKYLFRKEGQNVTLSCEQNLNHDAMYWYRQDPGQGLRLIYYSQIVNDFQKGDIAEGYSVSREKKESFPLTVTSAQKNPTAFYLCASSTGTSGTQYFGPGTRLLVL.

This clone was observed a few times. The J gene is TRBJ2-1, the V gene TRBV9; the D gene is possibly TRBD2 (6 bases). Trimming shortened V by 3 bases and J by 4 bases, and 17 bases separated the two germline ends. Germline CDR1 and CDR2: SGDLS and YYNGEE. This CDR3 is built from 16 residues. This CDR3 reads CASSENTSPLYNEQFF. DNA of the CDR3: TGTGCCAGCAGCGAAAACACTAGCCCCTTATACAATGAGCAGTTCTTC.

By frequency in the sample, this clone is large. The chain links TRBV5-5 to TRBJ2-7; 10 bases are shared with TRBD2. The CDR3 has 16 amino acids. The junction had 10 bases not matched to a gene; V was cut back by 2 bases and J by 5 bases. CDR1 is SGHKS, CDR2 YYEKEE, per germline (reference sequence). CDR3 loop: CASSFSAGGIIDEQYF. The DNA of the CDR3 is TGTGCCAGCAGCTTTTCAGCGGGAGGGATCATCGACGAGCAGTACTTC.

In its sample, this clone was seen many times. CDR3 in amino acids: CASSLRGSSTNEKLFF. In DNA, the CDR3 is TGTGCCAGCAGCTTAAGGGGCAGTTCAACTAATGAAAAACTGTTTTTT. The rearrangement links TRBV11-2 to TRBJ1-4, with D perhaps matching TRBD1 (5 bases). From germline, CDR1 is SGHAT and CDR2 FQNNGV. The length of the CDR3 is 16 residues. V shed 2 bases and J shed 0 bases, with 10 bases lying between them.

In its sample, this clone was seen many times. The chain carries TRBV20-1 and TRBJ2-6; D gene uncertain. Germline-derived CDR1 and CDR2 are DFQATT and SNEGSKA (reference sequence). This CDR3 spans 14 amino acids. Between the trimmed V and J ends, which lost 6 bases and 0 bases, there was a span of 9 bases. CDR3 in amino acids: CSAPGFSGANVLTF. CDR3 DNA: TGCAGTGCCCCCGGGTTCTCTGGGGCCAACGTCCTGACTTTC.

This clone appeared many times. The V call is TRBV6-5, the J call TRBJ2-1; TRBD2 agrees at 15 bases. The CDR3 sequence is 17 residues long. With 5 bases clipped from V and 7 bases from J, the junction kept 9 bases outside the gene matches. CDR1 is MNHEY and CDR2 is SVGAGI in the germline V gene. The CDR3 sequence: CASSTKQGLAGGNEQFF. In DNA, the CDR3 is TGTGCCAGCAGTACCAAGCAGGGACTAGCGGGGGGTAATGAGCAGTTCTTC.

This clone was picked up a small number of times. The rearrangement links TRBV6-6 to TRBJ2-3; TRBD2 matches at 9 bases. CDR3 length equals 15 residues. The trim removed 2 bases at V and 5 bases at J, leaving 5 bases unmatched. Germline-derived CDR1 and CDR2 are MNHNY and SVGAGI (reference sequence). The CDR3 loop reads CASSYRGGEVDTQYF. CDR3 nucleotides: TGTGCCAGCAGTTACCGCGGGGGGGAGGTAGATACGCAGTATTTT.

This clone is classed as medium-sized (0.01 to 0.1%). The chain is built from TRBV11-2 and TRBJ2-7; D might be TRBD2 (5 bases). The CDR3 spans 15 residues. Trimming removed 5 bases at V and 2 bases at J, with 16 bases between. CDR1 and CDR2 (germline): SGHAT, FQNNGV. CDR3 nucleotide sequence: TGTGCCAGCAGCACTGGGGTAGCGAAGACCTACGAGCAGTACTTC. Protein: CASSTGVAKTYEQYF. Using reference TRBV11-2 and TRBJ2-7 for the parts outside the CDR3, the full variable domain is EAGVAQSPRYKIIEKRQSVAFWCNPISGHATLYWYQQILGQGPKLLIQFQNNGVVDDSQLPKDRFSAERLKGVDSTLKIQPAKLEDSAVYLCASSTGVAKTYEQYFGPGTRLTVT.

This clone was seen more than once but under ten times. The chain is built from TRBV6-1 and TRBJ2-3; D ambiguous. The CDR3 is 16 residues long. Trimming took off 7 bases at V and 0 bases at J, with 17 bases between the two ends. Germline CDR1 is MNHNS and CDR2 is SASEGT. As DNA, the CDR3 is TGTGCCAGCATTGTATACGTGGGAACTAGCACAGATACGCAGTATTTT. Protein: CASIVYVGTSTDTQYF.

This chain joins TRBV12-3 or TRBV12-4 and TRBJ1-1; 8 bases fit TRBD1. Unmatched junction bases numbered 3, after V lost 5 bases and J lost 4 bases. This CDR3 is built from 13 residues. CDR3 protein: CASSRTGGTEAFF. CDR3 DNA: TGTGCCAGCAGTCGAACAGGGGGCACTGAAGCTTTCTTT.

Worth noting for this clone: Germline is not matched at one junction end, which may reflect a read error. The rearrangement links TRBV5-4 to TRBJ1-2; D may be TRBD1 (6 bases). The CDR3 totals 14 residues. Germline V gives CDR1 SGHNT, CDR2 YYREEE (reference sequence). The DNA of the CDR3 is TGCGCCAGCAGCTTGGAACAGGGCGGCTATGGCTACACCTTC. Translating gives CASSLEQGGYGYTF.

This clone was seen only a few times. This rearrangement joins TRBV3-1 to TRBJ1-2; D gene ambiguous. The CDR3 length is 14 residues. Germline values: CDR1 LGHDT, CDR2 YNNKEL (reference sequence). The ends were cut back, 4 bases at V and 8 bases at J, with 17 bases in the middle. The CDR3 DNA reads as TGTGCCAGCAGCCTCCACGGGAATCCTGGCGGCTACACCTTC. Its protein product is CASSLHGNPGGYTF.

In this sample, this clone turned up a few times. This chain connects TRBV28 to TRBJ1-1; D may be TRBD1 (5 bases). Per the germline V gene, CDR1 is MDHEN and CDR2 is SYDVKM. The CDR3 contains 12 residues. With 6 bases removed from V and 5 bases from J, the gap between germline ends came to 10 bases. The CDR3 region is CASRSRGTEAFF. The CDR3 coding sequence is TGTGCCAGCAGGAGTAGGGGTACTGAAGCTTTCTTT.